What follows describes a single T cell receptor beta chain. As yet, its antigen is unknown. These data are taken from a study of early T cells in non-severe SARS-CoV-2 infection. At the level of the study: Bulk RNA from unsorted whole blood was sequenced; chains were unpaired. Study findings and constraints: Private and CD4 specificities were missed by VDJdb matching, which favored anti-spike CD8 responses.

The TCR library protocol attached unique molecular identifiers to the individual cDNA molecules. TCRdb reprocessed the 5' RACE reads via MiXCR and lists one record per CDR3 protein. Among 99,000 or so distinct CDR3 sequences listed, roughly 15% were seen once. Trimming left V 6 bases short and J 3 bases short, with 19 bases between. This CDR3 has 16 amino acids. CDR1 LGHNT and CDR2 FRNRAP come from the germline V gene. This chain links TRBV12-5 with TRBJ2-3; D is perhaps TRBD1 or TRBD2 (5 bases each). This clonotype was obtained from an adult who was a healthcare worker with PCR-confirmed SARS-CoV-2 infection or an uninfected control (not recorded which). Sequencing was done on a sample of whole blood. This chain's CDR3 is CASGPGTRKNTDTQYF. DNA for the CDR3: TGTGCTAGTGGGCCCGGGACCAGGAAAAATACAGATACGCAGTATTTT.